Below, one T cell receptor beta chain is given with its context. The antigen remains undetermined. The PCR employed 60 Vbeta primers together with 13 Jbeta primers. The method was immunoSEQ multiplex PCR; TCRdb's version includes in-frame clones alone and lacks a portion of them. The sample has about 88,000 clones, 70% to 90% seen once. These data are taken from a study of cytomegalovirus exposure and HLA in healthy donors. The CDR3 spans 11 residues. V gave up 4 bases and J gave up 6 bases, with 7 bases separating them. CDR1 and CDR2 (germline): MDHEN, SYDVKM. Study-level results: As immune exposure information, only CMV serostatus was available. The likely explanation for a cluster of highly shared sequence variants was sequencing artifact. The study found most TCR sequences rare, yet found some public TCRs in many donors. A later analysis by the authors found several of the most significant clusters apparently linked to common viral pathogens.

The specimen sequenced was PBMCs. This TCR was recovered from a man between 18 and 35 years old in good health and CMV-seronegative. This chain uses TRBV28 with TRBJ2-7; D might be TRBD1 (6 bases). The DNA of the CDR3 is TGTGCCAGCAGTTGGGGGCGCGAGCAGTACTTC. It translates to CASSWGREQYF.